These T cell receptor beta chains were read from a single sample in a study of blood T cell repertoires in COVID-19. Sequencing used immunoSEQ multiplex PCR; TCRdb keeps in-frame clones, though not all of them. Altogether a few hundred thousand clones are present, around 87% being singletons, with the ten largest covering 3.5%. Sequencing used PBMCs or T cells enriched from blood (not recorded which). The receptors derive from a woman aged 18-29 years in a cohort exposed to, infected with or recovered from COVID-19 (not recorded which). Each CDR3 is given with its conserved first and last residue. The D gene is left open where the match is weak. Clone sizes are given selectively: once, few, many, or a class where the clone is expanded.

cdr3_aa: CASSTQGPPNYNEQFF; cdr3_nt: TGTGCCAGCAGTACACAGGGGCCCCCTAACTACAATGAGCAGTTCTTC; j_call: TRBJ2-1; d_call: TRBD1; v_call: TRBV6-6; clone_size: .
cdr3_aa: CASSLDLLASQTQYF; cdr3_nt: TGTGCCAGCAGCTTAGATCTACTAGCGAGCCAGACCCAGTACTTC; j_call: TRBJ2-5; d_call: TRBD2; v_call: TRBV11-2; clone_size: .
cdr3_aa: CASSLGDTPTEAFF; cdr3_nt: TGTGCCAGCAGCTTAGGGGACACACCAACCGAAGCTTTCTTT; j_call: TRBJ1-1; d_call: .; v_call: TRBV7-9; clone_size: .
cdr3_aa: CASSPPGQGLRVEQFF; cdr3_nt: TGTGCCAGCTCACCCCCGGGACAGGGGCTTCGGGTTGAGCAGTTCTTC; j_call: TRBJ2-1; d_call: TRBD1; v_call: TRBV18; clone_size: once
cdr3_aa: CASSVEGGGRNSPLHF; cdr3_nt: TGCGCCAGCAGCGTGGAAGGAGGGGGCCGAAATTCACCCCTCCACTTT; j_call: TRBJ1-6; d_call: TRBD1; v_call: TRBV5-1; clone_size: .
cdr3_aa: CASSSSAPGLAGGREETQYF; cdr3_nt: TGCGCCAGCAGCTCAAGCGCTCCGGGACTAGCGGGGGGGCGCGAAGAGACCCAGTACTTC; j_call: TRBJ2-5; d_call: TRBD2; v_call: TRBV5-1; clone_size: .
cdr3_aa: CASSLVSGVGNTIYF; cdr3_nt: TGTGCCAGCAGCTTAGTTTCAGGGGTTGGAAACACCATATATTTT; j_call: TRBJ1-3; d_call: .; v_call: TRBV7-2; clone_size: .
cdr3_aa: CASSPLGGPGPYTDTQYF; cdr3_nt: TGTGCCAGCTCACCACTCGGGGGGCCCGGACCTTACACGGATACGCAGTATTTT; j_call: TRBJ2-3; d_call: .; v_call: TRBV18; clone_size: .
cdr3_aa: CASRSSGTSGDNEQFF; cdr3_nt: TGTGCCAGCAGGAGTTCTGGGACTAGCGGGGACAATGAGCAGTTCTTC; j_call: TRBJ2-1; d_call: TRBD2; v_call: TRBV7-9; clone_size: .
cdr3_aa: CARSLCEVLSPAGRYEQYF; cdr3_nt: TGTGCCAGAAGCTTGTGCGAGGTTCTAAGCCCAGCGGGACGCTACGAGCAGTACTTC; j_call: TRBJ2-7; d_call: TRBD2; v_call: TRBV5-3; clone_size: once
cdr3_aa: CASSQGTAGNTIYF; cdr3_nt: TGTGCCAGCAGTCAAGGGACAGCTGGAAACACCATATATTTT; j_call: TRBJ1-3; d_call: TRBD1; v_call: TRBV28; clone_size: .
cdr3_aa: CASSLGQGFEPQHF; cdr3_nt: TGTGCCAGCAGTTTGGGACAGGGGTTCGAGCCCCAGCATTTT; j_call: TRBJ1-5; d_call: TRBD1; v_call: TRBV6-5; clone_size: .